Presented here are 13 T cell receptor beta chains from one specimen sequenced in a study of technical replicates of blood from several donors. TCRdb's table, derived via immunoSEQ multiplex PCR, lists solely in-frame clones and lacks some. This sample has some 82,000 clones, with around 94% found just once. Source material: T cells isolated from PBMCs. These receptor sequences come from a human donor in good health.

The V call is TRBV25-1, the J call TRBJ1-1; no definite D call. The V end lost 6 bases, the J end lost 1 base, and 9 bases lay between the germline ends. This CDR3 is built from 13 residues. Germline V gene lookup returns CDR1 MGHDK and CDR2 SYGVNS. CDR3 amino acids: CASRRGGNTEAFF. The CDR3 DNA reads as TGTGCCAGCAGAAGAGGAGGGAACACTGAAGCTTTCTTT. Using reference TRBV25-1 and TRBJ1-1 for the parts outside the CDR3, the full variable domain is EADIYQTPRYLVIGTGKKITLECSQTMGHDKMYWYQQDPGMELHLIHYSYGVNSTEKGDLSSESTVSRIRTEHFPLTLESARPSHTSQYLCASRRGGNTEAFFGQGTRLTVV.

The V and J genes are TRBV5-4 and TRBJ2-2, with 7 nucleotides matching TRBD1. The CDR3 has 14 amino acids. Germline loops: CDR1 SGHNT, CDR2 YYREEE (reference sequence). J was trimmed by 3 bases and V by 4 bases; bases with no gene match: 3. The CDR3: CASSAQGHTGELFF. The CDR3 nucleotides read TGTGCCAGCAGCGCACAGGGGCACACCGGGGAGCTGTTTTTT.

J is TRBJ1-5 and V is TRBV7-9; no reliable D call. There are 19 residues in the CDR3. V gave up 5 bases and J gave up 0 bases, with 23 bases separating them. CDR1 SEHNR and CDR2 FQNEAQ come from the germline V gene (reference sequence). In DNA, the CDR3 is TGTGCCAGCAGCCAGCATGGAGGTGGAGGCCGATATAGCAATCAGCCCCAGCATTTT. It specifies CASSQHGGGGRYSNQPQHF.

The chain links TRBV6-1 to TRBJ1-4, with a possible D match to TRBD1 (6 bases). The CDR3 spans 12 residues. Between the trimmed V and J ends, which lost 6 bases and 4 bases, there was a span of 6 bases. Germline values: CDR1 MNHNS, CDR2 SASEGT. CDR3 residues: CASRQGNEKLFF. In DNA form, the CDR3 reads TGTGCCAGCAGACAGGGTAATGAAAAACTGTTTTTT.

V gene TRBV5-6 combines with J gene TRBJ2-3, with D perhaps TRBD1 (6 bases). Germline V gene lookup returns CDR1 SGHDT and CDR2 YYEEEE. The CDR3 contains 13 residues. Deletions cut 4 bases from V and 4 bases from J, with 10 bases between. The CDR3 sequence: CASSPDSPDTQYF. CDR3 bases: TGTGCCAGCAGCCCGGACAGCCCAGATACGCAGTATTTT.

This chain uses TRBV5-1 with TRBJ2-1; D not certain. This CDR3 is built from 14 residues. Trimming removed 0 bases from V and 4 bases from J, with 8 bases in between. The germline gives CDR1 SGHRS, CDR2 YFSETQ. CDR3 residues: CASSLDGPYNEQFF. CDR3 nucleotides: TGCGCCAGCAGCTTGGATGGGCCTTACAATGAGCAGTTCTTC.

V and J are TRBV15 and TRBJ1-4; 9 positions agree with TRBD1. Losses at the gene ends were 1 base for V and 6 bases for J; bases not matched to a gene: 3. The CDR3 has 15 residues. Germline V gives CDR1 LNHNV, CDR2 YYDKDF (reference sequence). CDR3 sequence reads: CATSRGDRDYEKLFF. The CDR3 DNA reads TGTGCCACCAGCAGAGGGGACAGGGACTATGAAAAACTGTTTTTT.

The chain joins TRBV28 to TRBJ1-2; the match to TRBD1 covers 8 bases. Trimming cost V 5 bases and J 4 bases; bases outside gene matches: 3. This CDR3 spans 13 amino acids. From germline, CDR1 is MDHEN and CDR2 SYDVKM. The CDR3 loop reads CASSVTGGYGYTF. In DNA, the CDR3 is TGTGCCAGCAGTGTAACAGGGGGCTATGGCTACACCTTC.

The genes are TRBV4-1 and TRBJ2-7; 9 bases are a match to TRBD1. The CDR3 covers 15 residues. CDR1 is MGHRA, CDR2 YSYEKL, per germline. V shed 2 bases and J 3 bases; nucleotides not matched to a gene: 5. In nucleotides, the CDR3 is TGCGCCAGCAGCCAATTCCGGGACAGGGTCTACGAGCAGTACTTC. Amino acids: CASSQFRDRVYEQYF.

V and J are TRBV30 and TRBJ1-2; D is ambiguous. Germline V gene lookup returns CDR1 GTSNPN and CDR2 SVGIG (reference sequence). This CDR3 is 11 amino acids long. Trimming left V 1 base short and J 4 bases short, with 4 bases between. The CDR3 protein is CAWSDFYGYTF. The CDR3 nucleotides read TGTGCCTGGAGTGACTTCTATGGCTACACCTTC.

The CDR3 sequence is CASSLWDSQETQYF. CDR3 DNA: TGCGCCAGCAGCTTATGGGACAGTCAAGAGACCCAGTACTTC. The chain has TRBV5-1 and TRBJ2-5; 7 nucleotides line up with TRBD1. Germline trimming cut 2 bases from V and 2 bases from J; bases unmatched to any gene: 3. This CDR3 region has 14 residues. CDR1 and CDR2 (germline): SGHRS, YFSETQ.

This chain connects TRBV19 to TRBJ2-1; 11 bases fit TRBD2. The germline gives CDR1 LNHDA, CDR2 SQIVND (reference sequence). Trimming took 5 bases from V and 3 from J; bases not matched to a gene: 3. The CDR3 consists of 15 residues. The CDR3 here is CASSAGTSGYNEQFF. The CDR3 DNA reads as TGTGCCAGTAGTGCCGGGACTAGCGGCTACAATGAGCAGTTCTTC. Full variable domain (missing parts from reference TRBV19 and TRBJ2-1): DGGITQSPKYLFRKEGQNVTLSCEQNLNHDAMYWYRQDPGQGLRLIYYSQIVNDFQKGDIAEGYSVSREKKESFPLTVTSAQKNPTAFYLCASSAGTSGYNEQFFGPGTRLTVL.

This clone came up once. DNA of the CDR3: TGTGCCAGCAGTTTACCCCACAGGGGGATGTCAGGCTACACCTTC. Protein sequence: CASSLPHRGMSGYTF. The rearrangement uses TRBV28 and TRBJ1-2; TRBD1 matches 8 bases. Germline CDR1 reads MDHEN; CDR2 reads SYDVKM. V shed 2 bases and J 8 bases; nucleotides not matched to a gene: 10. CDR3 length: 15 residues.